This T cell receptor (beta chain) was obtained from a study of shared clonotypes between healthy human individuals. Germline CDR1 and CDR2: MDHEN and SYDVKM. The CDR3 loop spans 15 amino acids. Trimming at V came to 4 bases and at J to 10 bases, leaving 10 bases not matched to a gene. Libraries were prepared by immunoSEQ multiplex PCR; TCRdb keeps only in-frame clonotypes and omits some of them. The sample shows about 2.4 million clones, 90% to 95% of them seen only once. The clonotype originates from a man aged 18 to 29 in good health. The rearrangement links TRBV28 to TRBJ1-6; 7 positions agree with TRBD1. Sequencing was performed on naive CD4+ T cells sorted from blood. Subset described: CD45RA+ positively selected. For the CDR3, the DNA is TGTGCCAGCAGTTCGGGGGACAGCGACCTATCACCCCTCCACTTT. As protein: CASSSGDSDLSPLHF.